The 30 T cell receptor beta chains below come from one sample, sequenced in a study of T cells in Graves' hyperthyroidism and ophthalmopathy. Using RNA transcripts as the source, TCR beta CDR3 regions were amplified. HTBI primers were the set used in a first-round RT-PCR of the TCR CDR3. TCRdb reanalysed the multiplex PCR reads using MiXCR and keeps one entry per CDR3 protein. The repertoire has roughly 500,000 distinct CDR3 sequences, just over 45% of them found once; the top ten carry 19%. The sample consisted of peripheral blood or thyroid tissue (not recorded which). The receptors stem from an adult woman with Graves' disease, either hyperthyroidism or ophthalmopathy (not recorded which).

The table lists this clonotype with many counts. The chain carries TRBV7-9 and TRBJ1-1, with D maybe TRBD1 (5 bases). This CDR3 is built from 14 residues. V lost 5 bases and J 6 bases, leaving 16 bases between the germline ends. CDR1 is SEHNR, CDR2 FQNEAQ, per germline (reference sequence). The CDR3 loop reads CASSAYNSGAEAFF. Here the CDR3 DNA reads TGTGCCAGCAGCGCATACAATTCGGGGGCTGAAGCTTTCTTT. The entire variable domain, with the rest obtained from reference TRBV7-9 and TRBJ1-1, is as follows: DTGVSQNPRHKITKRGQNVTFRCDPISEHNRLYWYRQTLGQGPEFLTYFQNEAQLEKSRLLSDRFSAERPKGSFSTLEIQRTEQGDSAMYLCASSAYNSGAEAFFGQGTRLTVV.

This clonotype was counted only a few times. The V gene is TRBV20-1, the J gene TRBJ1-5; D is perhaps TRBD1 (6 bases). The V and J ends lost 7 bases and 0 bases respectively, with 19 bases between them. Germline V gene lookup returns CDR1 DFQATT and CDR2 SNEGSKA (reference sequence). This CDR3 region has 16 residues. The CDR3 here is CSVILAGEDSNQPQHF. The CDR3 nucleotides read TGCAGTGTAATCCTCGCAGGGGAGGATAGCAATCAGCCCCAGCATTTT.

This clonotype was counted a few times. The rearrangement links TRBV10-3 to TRBJ2-7, with D maybe TRBD2 (6 bases). Trimming stripped 2 bases from V and 2 bases from J, with 16 bases between. Germline V gene lookup returns CDR1 ENHRY and CDR2 SYGVKD. This CDR3 contains 16 residues. CDR3 loop: CAISERKRGRTYEQYF. In DNA, the CDR3 is TGTGCCATCAGTGAGCGCAAGAGAGGGAGGACCTACGAGCAGTACTTC.

This clonotype was seen ten or more times. The chain couples TRBV10-2 to TRBJ2-7; possible D gene TRBD1, 5 bases. V was cut by 3 bases and J by 4 bases, with 13 bases left in between. The CDR3 loop spans 14 amino acids. The germline V gene has CDR1 WSHSY and CDR2 SAAADI. The CDR3 region is CASSDSGQGYEQYF. The CDR3 DNA follows: TGCGCCAGCAGTGACTCCGGGCAGGGTTACGAGCAGTACTTC.

V and J are TRBV7-6 and TRBJ2-5; weak D call: TRBD1 (6 bases). Trimming shortened V by 5 bases and J by 4 bases, and 14 bases separated the two germline ends. Germline CDR1 is SGHVS and CDR2 is FNYEAQ. The CDR3 extends over 14 amino acids. The CDR3 nucleotides read TGTGCCAGCAGCCCCTGGGACACCCTAGAGACCCAGTACTTC. Protein product: CASSPWDTLETQYF.

There are many counts of this clonotype. The gene calls are TRBV6-2 or TRBV6-3 and TRBJ2-7; D unresolved. The CDR3 runs to 14 residues. Germline values: CDR1 MNHEY, CDR2 SVGEGT. Between the trimmed V and J ends, which lost 6 bases and 2 bases, there was a span of 14 bases. CDR3 nucleotides: TGTGCCAGCAGAGGTTTCGCACCCGCCTACGAGCAGTACTTC. Translating gives CASRGFAPAYEQYF.

Details on this clonotype: A much larger clone sits a single nucleotide away, making a read error possible. The genes are TRBV4-1 and TRBJ1-6, with no clear D. The CDR3 is 16 residues long. Trimming stripped 0 bases from V and 1 base from J, with 7 bases between. CDR1 MGHRA and CDR2 YSYEKL come from the germline V gene. In DNA, the CDR3 is TGCGCCAGCAGCCAAGACTGGAGGTCCTATAATTCACCCCTCCACTTT. The encoded protein is CASSQDWRSYNSPLHF.

This clonotype was recorded a few times. This rearrangement joins TRBV18 to TRBJ1-5, with TRBD1 matching over 9 bases. This CDR3 is built from 17 residues. Germline V lookup: CDR1 KGHSH, CDR2 LQKENI. J was trimmed by 5 bases and V by 5 bases; bases with no gene match: 13. The CDR3 sequence is CASSIRSGTGRDQPQHF. CDR3 nucleotides: TGTGCCAGCTCAATCCGATCCGGGACAGGGAGAGATCAGCCCCAGCATTTT.

This clonotype was observed many times. The V call is TRBV30, the J call TRBJ2-7; 7 nucleotides match TRBD1. Unmatched junction bases numbered 0, after V lost 0 bases and J lost 1 base. CDR3 size: 13 residues. The germline V gene encodes CDR1 GTSNPN and CDR2 SVGIG (reference sequence). CDR3 sequence reads: CAWSVDRSYEQYF. Here the CDR3 DNA reads TGTGCCTGGAGTGTGGACAGGTCCTACGAGCAGTACTTC.

Note on this clonotype: A read error may explain this, as a much larger clone is one base away. CDR3 nucleotides: TGTGCCAGCACCAACCCTCAGGGCCCTGGGGGCAATCAGCCCCAGCATTTT. This gives the protein CASTNPQGPGGNQPQHF. The chain combines TRBV28 with TRBJ1-5, with D possibly TRBD1 on 5 matching bases. In germline, CDR1 is MDHEN, CDR2 SYDVKM. The germline V and J ends were trimmed by 7 bases and 2 bases, with 21 bases remaining between them. The CDR3 runs to 17 residues.

This clonotype was seen at least ten times. V and J are TRBV6-1 and TRBJ2-7; 13 bases are a match to TRBD2. V was pared by 4 bases and J by 1 base, with 1 base of the junction left unmatched. This CDR3 contains 15 residues. Germline CDR1 reads MNHNS; CDR2 reads SASEGT. The CDR3 reads CASSGGLAGSYEQYF. The CDR3 coding sequence is TGTGCCAGCAGTGGGGGACTAGCGGGGTCCTACGAGCAGTACTTC.

This clonotype was recorded only once. The chain employs TRBV10-3 and TRBJ1-2; no definite D call. The CDR3 spans 15 residues. Germline V lookup: CDR1 ENHRY, CDR2 SYGVKD. The V and J ends lost 0 bases and 8 bases respectively, with 16 bases between them. The CDR3 sequence: CAISESTPVGRGYTF. The CDR3 DNA is TGTGCCATCAGTGAGTCGACTCCTGTAGGGCGCGGCTACACCTTC.

The genes are TRBV10-3 and TRBJ2-7; TRBD1 or TRBD2 may be the D gene (5 bases each). The CDR3 consists of 12 residues. V was clipped by 8 bases and J by 3 bases, with 11 bases between them. Germline CDR1 and CDR2: ENHRY and SYGVKD. CDR3 coding DNA: TGTGCCATCCGGGGACCCAGCTACGAGCAGTACTTC. It specifies CAIRGPSYEQYF.

This clonotype occurred many times. The chain couples TRBV5-1 to TRBJ1-2, with no clear D. There are 14 residues in the CDR3. Germline V gene data show CDR1 as SGHRS and CDR2 as YFSETQ. The V and J ends lost 0 bases and 8 bases respectively, with 14 bases between them. The CDR3 DNA reads as TGCGCCAGCAGCTTGGGGGTAAAGGTGTTGGGCTACACCTTC. It translates to CASSLGVKVLGYTF.

The chain recombines TRBV7-8 with TRBJ2-7, with D possibly matching TRBD2 (7 bases). The CDR3 is 16 amino acids. Trimming pared 5 bases from V and 2 bases from J, leaving 19 bases between. CDR1 is SGHVS and CDR2 is FQNEAQ in the germline V gene. CDR3: CASSRGSAGQTYEQYF. The CDR3 DNA follows: TGTGCCAGCAGCCGGGGCTCAGCGGGACAAACCTACGAGCAGTACTTC.

This clonotype was detected a few times. The V call is TRBV12-3 or TRBV12-4, the J call TRBJ1-2, with D possibly being TRBD1 (5 bases). Trimming removed 3 bases from V and 4 bases from J, with 15 bases in between. This CDR3 comprises 15 residues. The chain's CDR3 is CASSLRTREGYGYTF. In nucleotides, the CDR3 is TGTGCCAGCAGTTTGCGGACACGGGAGGGCTATGGCTACACCTTC.

This clonotype was detected a few times. CDR3 nucleotide sequence: TGTGCCAGCACGAGGGGGGCCAACGTCCTGACTTTC. Translated, it gives CASTRGANVLTF. This sequence joins TRBV7-2 and TRBJ2-6; D remains unclear. The CDR3 has 12 amino acids. CDR1 is SGHTA, CDR2 FQGNSA, per germline. The V gene lost 7 bases and the J gene lost 4 bases, with 5 bases spanning the gap.

Many counts were recorded for this clonotype. This rearrangement joins TRBV7-2 to TRBJ2-5, with D perhaps TRBD1 (6 bases). Germline V CDR1 and CDR2: SGHTA, FQGNSA. This CDR3 is 17 amino acids long. V was cut by 5 bases and J by 1 base, with 20 bases left in between. CDR3 DNA sequence: TGTGCCAGCAGCCCCCCATGGCGAGGGGGTTTCCAAGAGACCCAGTACTTC. It codes for CASSPPWRGGFQETQYF.

This chain links TRBV25-1 with TRBJ1-5, with D unclear. The CDR3 consists of 13 residues. Deletions cut 7 bases from V and 1 base from J, with 8 bases between. Per the germline V gene, CDR1 is MGHDK and CDR2 is SYGVNS. CDR3 bases: TGTGCCAGCACGGCCGGGAGCAATCAGCCCCAGCATTTT. Residues: CASTAGSNQPQHF.

Notes on this clonotype: One base away lies a much larger clone, so this may be a sequencing read error. The CDR3 end shows no conserved phenylalanine or tryptophan, and so a read error is likely. The rearrangement links TRBV10-3 to TRBJ1-1; a weak D match, TRBD1 (6 bases). This CDR3 contains 14 residues. Germline CDR1 ENHRY, CDR2 SYGVKD. The CDR3 bases are TGTGCCAGCAGTTTGTCCGGGGGCGGGACTGAAGCTTTCTCT. It codes for CASSLSGGGTEAFS.

The V gene is TRBV7-8, the J gene TRBJ2-7; D is tentatively TRBD1 or TRBD2 (6 bases each). Looked up from germline, CDR1 is SGHVS and CDR2 is FQNEAQ. The CDR3 is made up of 16 amino acids. Deletions cut 1 base from V and 2 bases from J, with 15 bases between. The CDR3 sequence: CASSLGGAGVPYEQYF. The CDR3 nucleotides read TGTGCCAGCAGCTTAGGGGGGGCAGGGGTCCCCTACGAGCAGTACTTC.

The chain couples TRBV29-1 to TRBJ1-1, with a weak D call TRBD1 (5 bases). Per the germline V gene, CDR1 is SQVTM and CDR2 is ANQGSEA. This CDR3 comprises 14 residues. V lost 7 bases, J lost 1 base, and 16 bases lay in between. In DNA form, the CDR3 reads TGCAGCGCGTTACCGGGACGCCAGAACACTGAAGCTTTCTTT. It yields the protein CSALPGRQNTEAFF.

This clonotype was seen ten or more times. This chain links TRBV14 with TRBJ2-7, with TRBD2 identical over 16 bases. CDR3 length equals 16 residues. V lost 2 bases and J lost 7; bases outside the gene matches: 5. Germline V lookup: CDR1 SGHDN, CDR2 FVKESK. Written as DNA, the CDR3 is TGTGCCAGCAGCCAATCGGGACTAGCGGGAGGGGAAGAGCAGTACTTC. Its translation: CASSQSGLAGGEEQYF. The full variable domain, completed using reference TRBV14 and TRBJ2-7, is EAGVTQFPSHSVIEKGQTVTLRCDPISGHDNLYWYRRVMGKEIKFLLHFVKESKQDESGMPNNRFLAERTGGTYSTLKVQPAELEDSGVYFCASSQSGLAGGEEQYFGPGTRLTVT.

The gene calls are TRBV30 and TRBJ2-2; D possibly corresponds to TRBD1 (6 bases). The CDR3 is made up of 13 amino acids. In germline, CDR1 is GTSNPN, CDR2 SVGIG (reference sequence). V was trimmed by 5 bases and J by 4 bases, leaving 11 bases between them. The CDR3 loop is CAWGRGFTGELFF. The CDR3 bases are TGTGCCTGGGGTAGGGGGTTCACCGGGGAGCTGTTTTTT.

The CDR3 nucleotides read TGTGCCAGCAGCCAAGATCAAAGAAGGACTGAAGCTTTCTTT. Residues: CASSQDQRRTEAFF. The J gene is TRBJ1-1, the V gene TRBV14; D ambiguous. V gave up 0 bases and J gave up 5 bases, with 10 bases separating them. The germline CDR1 and CDR2 sequences are SGHDN and FVKESK. The CDR3 covers 14 residues.

This clonotype occurred many times. This chain joins TRBV5-1 and TRBJ2-7; 9 bases are shared with TRBD2. The trim removed 1 base at V and 3 bases at J, leaving 2 bases unmatched. Germline-derived CDR1 and CDR2 are SGHRS and YFSETQ. The CDR3 spans 14 residues. The CDR3 here is CASSLRREGYEQYF. DNA for the CDR3: TGCGCCAGCAGCTTGCGGCGGGAGGGCTACGAGCAGTACTTC.

V is TRBV14 and J is TRBJ2-7, with a tentative D call TRBD1 (6 bases). Germline V CDR1 and CDR2: SGHDN, FVKESK. CDR3 size: 14 residues. V shed 5 bases and J shed 0 bases, with 11 bases lying between them. The CDR3 sequence is CASSGEGDSYEQYF. CDR3 coding DNA: TGTGCCAGCAGCGGCGAGGGGGACTCCTACGAGCAGTACTTC.

V gene TRBV25-1 combines with J gene TRBJ1-2; D not resolved. The CDR3 length is 14 residues. Germline CDR1 is MGHDK and CDR2 is SYGVNS. The V gene lost 5 bases and the J gene lost 4 bases, with 14 bases spanning the gap. CDR3 loop: CASSPGSGTYGYTF. In DNA form, the CDR3 reads TGTGCCAGCAGTCCAGGTTCGGGTACCTATGGCTACACCTTC.

The chain joins TRBV28 to TRBJ2-7; TRBD1 is a possible D gene (5 bases). The CDR3 is made up of 13 amino acids. Germline V lookup: CDR1 MDHEN, CDR2 SYDVKM. Trimming took off 6 bases at V and 0 bases at J, with 9 bases between the two ends. CDR3 bases: TGTGCCAGCAGCAGGGCCCCCTCCTACGAGCAGTACTTC. It encodes CASSRAPSYEQYF.

V usage is TRBV19 and J usage is TRBJ1-2; the D gene is possibly TRBD1 (6 bases). The CDR3 contains 17 residues. V lost 3 bases, J lost 4 bases, and 21 bases lay in between. CDR1 is LNHDA, CDR2 SQIVND, per germline (reference sequence). The chain's CDR3 is CASSIDASRQDLYGYTF. CDR3 sequence (DNA): TGTGCCAGTAGTATCGACGCCAGCCGACAGGATCTCTATGGCTACACCTTC.